This T cell receptor beta chain was sequenced during a study of cytotoxic CD8 clonotypes in ibrutinib-treated CLL. Study information: The taking of response samples occurred after a median roughly 12 months of treatment, with a range of 6 to 36. Study results and limitations: Relative to age-matched healthy donors, clonality at baseline was higher, and it tracked circulating CD8+ T-cell counts. At ibrutinib response, clonality increased, and at progression it declined back toward baseline. Sampling times differed between sustained-remission and progressing patients.

Using immunoSEQ multiplex PCR, the repertoire was profiled, and TCRdb retains in-frame clones only, with some absent. Among approximately 100,000 clones listed, about 74% were seen once. The CDR3 is 13 residues long. CDR1 and CDR2 from the germline V gene are MNHEY and SMNVEV (reference sequence). Between the trimmed V and J ends, which lost 5 bases and 6 bases, there was a span of 11 bases. This clone showed up just a few times. What it recognizes is unknown. This clonotype originated in a human donor with chronic lymphocytic leukemia. This material consisted of PBMCs, taken after 24 months of ibrutinib treatment. This chain connects TRBV27 to TRBJ1-5; D gene ambiguous. The CDR3 nucleotides are TGTGCCAGCAGTCCAGACGTTGGTCAGCCCCAGCATTTT. Translating it yields CASSPDVGQPQHF.